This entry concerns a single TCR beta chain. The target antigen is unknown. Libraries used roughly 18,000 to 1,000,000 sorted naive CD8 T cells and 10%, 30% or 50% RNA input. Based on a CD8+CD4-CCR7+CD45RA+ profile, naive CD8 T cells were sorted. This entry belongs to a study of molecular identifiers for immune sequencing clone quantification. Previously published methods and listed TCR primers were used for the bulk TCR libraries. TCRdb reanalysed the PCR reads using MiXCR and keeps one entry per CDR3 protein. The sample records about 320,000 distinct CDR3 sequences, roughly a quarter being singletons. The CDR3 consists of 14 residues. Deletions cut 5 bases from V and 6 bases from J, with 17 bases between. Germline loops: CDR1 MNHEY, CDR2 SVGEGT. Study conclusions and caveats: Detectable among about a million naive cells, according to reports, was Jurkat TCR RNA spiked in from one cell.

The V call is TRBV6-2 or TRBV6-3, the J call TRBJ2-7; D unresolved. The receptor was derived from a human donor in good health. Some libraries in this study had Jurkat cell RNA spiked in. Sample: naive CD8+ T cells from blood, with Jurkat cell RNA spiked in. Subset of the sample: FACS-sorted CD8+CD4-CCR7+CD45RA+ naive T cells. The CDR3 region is CASSPGWPGCEQYF. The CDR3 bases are TGTGCCAGCAGTCCCGGGTGGCCTGGCTGCGAGCAGTACTTC.